This T cell receptor beta chain was sequenced for a study of OX40 agonist ivuxolimab in advanced cancers. Details on this clone: Its antigen is as yet unknown.

Sequencing used immunoSEQ multiplex PCR; TCRdb keeps in-frame clones, though not all of them. The sample contains 100,000 to 140,000 clones, approximately 89% of which appear only once. Study-level findings and limits: Both CD4+ and CD8+ T cell populations in blood had undergone clonal expansion by week 6 at 0.1 to 3.0 mg/kg. Averaged across samples, CD8+ T cells carried more expanded clones than CD4+ did.

The investigators sampled blood at baseline, at cycle 4 day 1, and at cycle 7 day 1. Sample: CD4+ or CD8+ T cells sorted from blood, taken in a trial of the OX40 agonist ivuxolimab. This sequence was found in an adult with an advanced solid tumor such as melanoma, head and neck, liver or kidney cancer.

CDR3 DNA: TGTGCCAGCAGTGAATTGACCGCGAGGAATGAGCAGTTCTTC. Its protein is CASSELTARNEQFF. This sequence joins TRBV2 and TRBJ2-1, with D unresolved. Germline V gene data show CDR1 as SNHLY and CDR2 as FYNNEI. This CDR3 contains 14 residues. V was trimmed by 2 bases and J by 7 bases, leaving 12 bases between them.